Listed below are T cell receptor beta chains from one sample, sequenced in a study of T cell responses to AZD1222 COVID-19 vaccine. Profiled with immunoSEQ multiplex PCR; TCRdb holds only in-frame clones, not every one. Here the sample spans 100,000 to 150,000 clones, 80% to 90% being singletons. The source material was peripheral blood, sampled on day 0 of AZD1222 vaccination. These receptors were obtained from an adult in good health. Each CDR3 is given with its conserved first and last residue. A D gene is named only where the DNA matches it firmly. Part of the rows lack a size; the others show once, few, many or a class for expanded clones.

d_call	v_call	j_call	clone_size	cdr3_aa	cdr3_nt
TRBD2	TRBV29-1	TRBJ2-1	.	CSALGTSGGYSRFF	TGCAGCGCCCTTGGGACTAGCGGGGGATATAGTCGGTTCTTC
TRBD1	TRBV29-1	TRBJ2-1	.	CSVEDRGSYNEQFF	TGCAGCGTTGAGGACAGGGGCTCCTACAATGAGCAGTTCTTC
.	TRBV30	TRBJ1-3	.	CASFGVAGNTIYF	TGTGCCTCGTTCGGGGTAGCTGGAAACACCATATATTTT
.	TRBV3-1/TRBV3-2	TRBJ1-3	.	CASSRTGRTSGNTIYF	TGTGCCAGCAGCAGGACGGGACGAACCTCTGGAAACACCATATATTTT
TRBD2	TRBV7-9	TRBJ2-5	.	CASSLRAGGVETQYF	TGTGCCAGCAGCTTAAGGGCGGGGGGCGTAGAGACCCAGTACTTC
.	TRBV19	TRBJ2-2	.	CASSMILGELFF	TGTGCCAGTAGTATGATTCTCGGGGAGCTGTTTTTT
.	TRBV6-2/TRBV6-3	TRBJ1-2	.	CASSQGHGYTF	TGTGCCAGCAGTCAGGGCCACGGCTACACCTTC
.	TRBV11-2	TRBJ1-3	.	CASSSARTAAYLNTIYF	TGTGCCAGCAGCTCAGCCCGGACAGCGGCCTACCTAAACACCATATATTTT
TRBD1	TRBV5-4	TRBJ1-6	.	CASSKGQGAYNSPLHF	TGTGCCAGCAGCAAGGGACAGGGGGCATATAATTCACCCCTCCACTTT
.	TRBV5-4	TRBJ1-2	.	CASSLPGATKGYTF	TGTGCCAGCAGTCTACCCGGGGCAACGAAGGGCTACACCTTC
.	TRBV6-5	TRBJ2-3	.	CASSYSGRSSTDTQYF	TGTGCCAGCAGTTACTCCGGACGGTCTAGCACAGATACGCAGTATTTT
.	TRBV6-5	TRBJ2-7	few	CASSYSTTYEQYF	TGTGCCAGCAGTTACTCGACAACCTACGAGCAGTACTTC